This T cell receptor (beta chain) was obtained from a study of blood T cell repertoires in COVID-19. In the study's own analysis: Quantification of nucleated cells was approximated via reference gene primer amplification. The protocol was immunoSEQ multiplex PCR, while the TCRdb copy is restricted to in-frame clones and leaves out a portion. Clone size and V and J calls were adopted from that table, with D and trimming inferred from the DNA. The repertoire holds about 120,000 clones, with approximately 81% as singletons. Sequenced material: peripheral blood. The sequence derives from a woman of 80 years or more with acute or convalescent COVID-19.

CDR3 nucleotide sequence: TGTGCCAGCTCACCAGAAGCCGGGGGCTACACCTTC. Translated, it gives CASSPEAGGYTF. The chain joins TRBV18 to TRBJ1-2; no reliable D call. This CDR3 spans 12 amino acids. Germline V lookup: CDR1 KGHSH, CDR2 LQKENI. V was clipped by 2 bases and J by 8 bases, with 9 bases between them.